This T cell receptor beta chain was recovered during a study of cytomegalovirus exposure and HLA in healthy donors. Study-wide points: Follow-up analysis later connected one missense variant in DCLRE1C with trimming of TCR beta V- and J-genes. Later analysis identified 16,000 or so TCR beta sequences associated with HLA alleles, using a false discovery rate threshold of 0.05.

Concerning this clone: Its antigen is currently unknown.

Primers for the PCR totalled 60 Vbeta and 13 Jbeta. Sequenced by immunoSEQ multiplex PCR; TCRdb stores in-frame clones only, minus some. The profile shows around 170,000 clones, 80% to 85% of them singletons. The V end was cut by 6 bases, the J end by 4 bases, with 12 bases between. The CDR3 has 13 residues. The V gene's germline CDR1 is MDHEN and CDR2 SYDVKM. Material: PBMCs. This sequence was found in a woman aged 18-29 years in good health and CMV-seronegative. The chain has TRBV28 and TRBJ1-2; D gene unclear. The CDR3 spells CASRGTQFYGYTF. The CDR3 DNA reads TGTGCCAGCAGAGGTACACAGTTCTATGGCTACACCTTC.